Listed below are T cell receptor beta chains from one sample, sequenced in a study of shared clonotypes between healthy human individuals. TCRdb keeps only in-frame clones here, not all; method: immunoSEQ multiplex PCR. Of some 550,000 clones listed, approximately 97% were seen once; the top ten hold 0.057%. Sample: naive CD4+ T cells sorted from blood. The source of these receptors is a woman aged 25-40 years in good health. CDR3s include the opening cysteine and the closing phenylalanine or tryptophan. The D gene is left open where the match is weak. Where a row states a size, it is once, few, many or the class of an expanded clone; other rows omit it.

V: TRBV19; D: TRBD1; J: TRBJ2-7; size: .; CDR3: CASSISKGAISYEQYF; DNA: TGTGCCAGTAGTATTAGCAAGGGGGCTATCTCCTACGAGCAGTACTTC
V: TRBV27; D: .; J: TRBJ2-3; size: .; CDR3: CASSLYQGIQTDTQYF; DNA: TGTGCCAGCAGTTTATATCAGGGGATCCAAACAGATACGCAGTATTTT
V: TRBV27; D: TRBD1; J: TRBJ2-4; size: .; CDR3: CASSLRTGKDIQYF; DNA: TGTGCCAGCAGTTTACGGACAGGGAAGGACATTCAGTACTTC
V: TRBV28; D: TRBD2; J: TRBJ2-7; size: .; CDR3: CASSLFLAGELIDEQYF; DNA: TGTGCCAGCAGTTTATTCCTAGCGGGAGAGCTAATCGACGAGCAGTACTTC
V: TRBV30; D: .; J: TRBJ1-5; size: .; CDR3: CAWSRGGKGNQPQHF; DNA: TGTGCCTGGAGTAGGGGGGGAAAGGGCAATCAGCCCCAGCATTTT
V: TRBV11-3; D: TRBD1; J: TRBJ2-1; size: .; CDR3: CASSRGGTGGHEQFF; DNA: TGTGCCAGCAGCCGAGGGGGCACAGGGGGCCATGAGCAGTTCTTC
V: TRBV11-2; D: TRBD1; J: TRBJ2-3; size: .; CDR3: CASSLGTGGTDTQYF; DNA: TGTGCCAGCAGCTTAGGGACAGGGGGGACAGATACGCAGTATTTT
V: TRBV4-1; D: .; J: TRBJ1-2; size: .; CDR3: CASSQEEGSGYTF; DNA: TGCGCCAGCAGCCAAGAGGAAGGGTCCGGCTACACCTTC
V: TRBV10-3; D: TRBD2; J: TRBJ2-5; size: .; CDR3: CAISEGWTSGETQYF; DNA: TGTGCCATCAGTGAGGGGTGGACTAGCGGGGAGACCCAGTACTTC
V: TRBV28; D: TRBD1; J: TRBJ1-1; size: .; CDR3: CASSFPRGGNTEAFF; DNA: TGTGCCAGCAGTTTCCCCCGAGGGGGCAACACTGAAGCTTTCTTT
V: TRBV7-9; D: TRBD1; J: TRBJ2-3; size: .; CDR3: CASSPPWDRQSTDTQYF; DNA: TGTGCCAGCAGCCCCCCTTGGGACAGGCAAAGCACAGATACGCAGTATTTT
V: TRBV18; D: TRBD1; J: TRBJ2-6; size: .; CDR3: CASSRTGGFSGANVLTF; DNA: TGTGCCAGCTCTCGGACAGGGGGCTTCTCTGGGGCCAACGTCCTGACTTTC
V: TRBV19; D: TRBD1; J: TRBJ1-2; size: .; CDR3: CASSAGGADYGYTF; DNA: TGTGCCAGTAGCGCAGGGGGCGCCGACTATGGCTACACCTTC
V: TRBV13; D: .; J: TRBJ1-1; size: .; CDR3: CASRNGGKVSDGGLEAFF; DNA: TGTGCCAGCAGGAACGGCGGGAAAGTGAGTGACGGGGGATTAGAAGCTTTCTTT
V: TRBV5-6; D: .; J: TRBJ2-5; size: .; CDR3: CASSLGPQETQYF; DNA: TGTGCCAGCAGCTTGGGGCCCCAAGAGACCCAGTACTTC
V: TRBV6-6; D: .; J: TRBJ1-1; size: .; CDR3: CASSYPQGNTEAFF; DNA: TGTGCCAGCAGTTACCCACAGGGTAACACTGAAGCTTTCTTT
V: TRBV7-6; D: .; J: TRBJ2-3; size: .; CDR3: CASSSPLRPDTQYF; DNA: TGTGCCAGCAGCTCGCCGTTAAGGCCAGATACGCAGTATTTT
V: TRBV6-5; D: TRBD1; J: TRBJ2-7; size: once; CDR3: CASSYSRQGARNEQYF; DNA: TGTGCCAGCAGTTACTCCAGACAGGGGGCGCGCAACGAGCAGTACTTC
V: TRBV18; D: .; J: TRBJ1-1; size: .; CDR3: CASTPYQAQNTEAFF; DNA: TGTGCCAGCACGCCATATCAGGCGCAGAACACTGAAGCTTTCTTT
V: TRBV6-5; D: .; J: TRBJ2-2; size: few; CDR3: CASSYRGSGELFF; DNA: TGTGCCAGCAGTTACCGGGGGTCCGGGGAGCTGTTTTTT